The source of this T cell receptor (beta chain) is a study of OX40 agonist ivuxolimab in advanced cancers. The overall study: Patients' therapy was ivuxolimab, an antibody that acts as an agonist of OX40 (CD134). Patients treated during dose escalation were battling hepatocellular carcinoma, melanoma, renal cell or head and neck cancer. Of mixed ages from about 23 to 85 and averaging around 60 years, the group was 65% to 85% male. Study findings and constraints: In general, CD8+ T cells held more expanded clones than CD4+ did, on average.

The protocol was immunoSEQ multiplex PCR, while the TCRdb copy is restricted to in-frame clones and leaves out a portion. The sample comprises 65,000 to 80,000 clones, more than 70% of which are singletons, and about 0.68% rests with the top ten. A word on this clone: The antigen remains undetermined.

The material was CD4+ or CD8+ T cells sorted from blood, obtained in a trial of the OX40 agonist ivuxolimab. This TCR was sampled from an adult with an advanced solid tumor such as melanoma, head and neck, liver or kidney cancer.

The CDR3 region is CASSRRWNTEAFF. The CDR3 DNA reads TGTGCCAGCAGTCGGCGGTGGAACACTGAAGCTTTCTTT. The J gene is TRBJ1-1, the V gene TRBV5-6, with D uncertain. The CDR3 has 13 residues. V was clipped by 5 bases and J by 1 base, with 9 bases between them. Germline V gives CDR1 SGHDT, CDR2 YYEEEE.